A single sample is the source of the 29 T cell receptor beta chains below, sequenced in a study of cytomegalovirus exposure and HLA in healthy donors. A multiplex PCR was run with 60 Vbeta primers and 13 Jbeta primers. Generated by immunoSEQ multiplex PCR, the TCRdb table keeps only in-frame clones and is missing some. Of more than 95,000 clones in the sample, 65% to 80% are singletons; the top ten hold about 5.7%. The sample was PBMCs. Receptors were obtained from a male donor in good health and CMV-seronegative.

The genes are TRBV5-1 and TRBJ1-1; no reliable D call. Looked up from germline, CDR1 is SGHRS and CDR2 is YFSETQ. This CDR3 has 14 amino acids. The V end was cut by 0 bases, the J end by 9 bases, with 15 bases between. CDR3 DNA: TGCGCCAGCAGCTTGGCCGGCCAGGATTCCCAAGCTTTCTTT. The encoded protein is CASSLAGQDSQAFF.

The chain uses TRBV5-1 and TRBJ2-1; D is possibly TRBD2 (6 bases). The CDR3 has 16 residues. V shed 4 bases and J shed 9 bases, with 23 bases lying between them. Looked up from germline, CDR1 is SGHRS and CDR2 is YFSETQ. The CDR3 sequence is CASSIRDSVRIGEQFF. Written as DNA, the CDR3 is TGCGCCAGCAGCATCCGGGACTCAGTTAGAATAGGTGAGCAGTTCTTC.

This chain links TRBV7-6 with TRBJ2-7; 10 nucleotides agree with TRBD2. The V and J ends lost 5 bases and 1 base, in that order; junction bases with no gene match: 11. Germline values: CDR1 SGHVS, CDR2 FNYEAQ. This CDR3 is 17 amino acids long. This CDR3 reads CASSGSRLAGGSYEQYF. The DNA for the CDR3 is TGTGCCAGCAGCGGCTCCAGACTAGCGGGTGGATCCTACGAGCAGTACTTC.

This chain links TRBV29-1 with TRBJ2-3; D unclear. Germline V lookup: CDR1 SQVTM, CDR2 ANQGSEA. Trimming pared 1 base from V and 1 base from J, leaving 6 bases between. This CDR3 region has 13 residues. The DNA for the CDR3 is TGCAGCGTTGAAGTGGCGGGCACAGATACGCAGTATTTT. Its translation: CSVEVAGTDTQYF.

The chain is built from TRBV13 and TRBJ2-5; TRBD2 is a possible D gene (6 bases). The CDR3 covers 14 residues. Looked up from germline, CDR1 is PRHDT and CDR2 is FYEKMQ (reference sequence). The V and J ends lost 2 bases and 5 bases respectively, with 12 bases between them. CDR3 residues: CASSLPSGAETQYF. CDR3 DNA: TGTGCCAGCAGCTTACCTTCGGGAGCTGAGACCCAGTACTTC.

V gene TRBV5-1 combines with J gene TRBJ2-7, with a weak D call TRBD2 (5 bases). Germline CDR1 reads SGHRS; CDR2 reads YFSETQ. The V and J ends lost 1 base and 0 bases respectively, with 17 bases between them. CDR3 length: 17 residues. The CDR3 DNA follows: TGCGCCAGCAGCTTGCCTTCAGGACTGCAGAGCTCCTACGAGCAGTACTTC. Its translation: CASSLPSGLQSSYEQYF.

This clone was seen only once. The CDR3 DNA is TGCAGCGCCAGACAGGGGTTGAACACTGAAGCTTTCTTT. Residues: CSARQGLNTEAFF. V and J are TRBV29-1 and TRBJ1-1; the match to TRBD1 covers 8 bases. The V and J ends lost 7 bases and 0 bases, in that order; junction bases with no gene match: 4. Germline lookup yields CDR1 SQVTM and CDR2 ANQGSEA. The CDR3 runs to 13 residues.

The chain uses TRBV29-1 and TRBJ1-1; possibly TRBD1 for D (5 bases). The CDR3 is 12 residues long. The germline CDR1 and CDR2 sequences are SQVTM and ANQGSEA. Trimming removed 8 bases from V and 7 bases from J, with 17 bases in between. CDR3 loop: CSLRYGHNEAFF. In nucleotides, the CDR3 is TGCAGCCTCAGGTATGGACACAATGAAGCTTTCTTT.

J is TRBJ2-7 and V is TRBV9; D possibly corresponds to TRBD2 (5 bases). The CDR3 extends over 16 amino acids. Germline V gives CDR1 SGDLS, CDR2 YYNGEE. Trimming pared 4 bases from V and 2 bases from J, leaving 19 bases between. CDR3 coding DNA: TGTGCCAGCAGCTCCACATCTCAACTAGGCACCTACGAGCAGTACTTC. This codes for CASSSTSQLGTYEQYF.

This clone was recorded once. The chain is built from TRBV2 and TRBJ1-4, with TRBD1 matching 8 bases. Germline V gives CDR1 SNHLY, CDR2 FYNNEI. The CDR3 covers 15 residues. Germline trimming cut 10 bases from V and 11 bases from J; bases unmatched to any gene: 18. The CDR3 region is CANLQGVGSNLKLFF. The CDR3 coding sequence is TGTGCCAACCTACAGGGGGTGGGGTCCAATTTGAAACTGTTTTTT.

This sequence joins TRBV7-3 and TRBJ2-1, with 9 nucleotides matching TRBD2. In germline, CDR1 is SGHTA, CDR2 FQGTGA. Trimming removed 1 base from V and 4 bases from J; junction bases left unmatched: 5. The length of the CDR3 is 16 residues. CDR3 coding DNA: TGTGCCAGCAGCTTAATGGGGCTAGCGGGGTACAATGAGCAGTTCTTC. This encodes CASSLMGLAGYNEQFF.

This clone was seen a single time. The chain links TRBV7-9 to TRBJ2-1, with 8 bases aligning to TRBD2. Germline CDR1 is SEHNR and CDR2 is FQNEAQ (reference sequence). With V trimmed by 6 bases and J by 8 bases, 15 bases remained unmatched. CDR3 length: 16 amino acids. The CDR3 spells CASRSAREGLPHEQFF. CDR3 in DNA: TGTGCCAGCAGGTCGGCTCGGGAGGGCCTTCCCCATGAGCAGTTCTTC.

The chain links TRBV19 to TRBJ2-7, with 7 nucleotides matching TRBD1. V trimming: 8 bases; J trimming: 3 bases; junction bases outside the gene matches: 10. This CDR3 has 14 amino acids. CDR1 and CDR2 (germline): LNHDA, SQIVND (reference sequence). The CDR3 nucleotides read TGTGCCAGTGCCATAGGGGGCTCGAACTACGAGCAGTACTTC. Its protein product is CASAIGGSNYEQYF.

The rearrangement uses TRBV2 and TRBJ2-1, with D perhaps matching TRBD1 (5 bases). The V end was cut by 7 bases, the J end by 6 bases, with 19 bases between. The germline CDR1 and CDR2 sequences are SNHLY and FYNNEI. The CDR3 is made up of 15 amino acids. CDR3 sequence reads: CASIPQGFGSNEQFF. The CDR3 DNA reads TGTGCCAGCATCCCCCAGGGATTTGGGTCCAATGAGCAGTTCTTC.

V and J are TRBV7-8 and TRBJ1-5; maybe TRBD1 (5 bases). V shed 5 bases and J shed 0 bases, with 17 bases lying between them. There are 17 residues in the CDR3. Germline V gene lookup returns CDR1 SGHVS and CDR2 FQNEAQ. The CDR3 here is CASSLSIGANSNQPQHF. As DNA, the CDR3 is TGTGCCAGCAGCCTTAGCATAGGGGCGAATAGCAATCAGCCCCAGCATTTT.

The chain recombines TRBV2 with TRBJ2-5, with D hard to call. The better agreement between TRBJ2-7 and the DNA end casts doubt on the J call. This CDR3 contains 11 residues. Germline values: CDR1 SNHLY, CDR2 FYNNEI. The CDR3 DNA reads TGTGCCAGCAGTGGACTCAACGAGCAGTACTTC. This translates into CASSGLNEQYF.

The rearrangement uses TRBV7-9 and TRBJ2-7, with no clear D. Germline V CDR1 and CDR2: SEHNR, FQNEAQ (reference sequence). The V end was cut by 1 base, the J end by 5 bases, with 6 bases between. This CDR3 region has 12 residues. The CDR3 DNA reads as TGTGCCAGCAGCTTAGACGGTCACGAGCAGTACTTC. Translating gives CASSLDGHEQYF.

The V call is TRBV9, the J call TRBJ2-3; 9 nucleotides match TRBD2. V shed 7 bases, J shed 5 bases, and the junction held 8 bases outside the gene matches. Germline values: CDR1 SGDLS, CDR2 YYNGEE. This CDR3 comprises 14 residues. CDR3 loop: CASGGGLALDTQYF. CDR3 in DNA: TGTGCCAGCGGAGGAGGACTAGCGTTAGATACGCAGTATTTT.

This clone was seen more than once but under ten times. The chain employs TRBV30 and TRBJ1-1; 8 bases fit TRBD1. Germline assignment: CDR1 GTSNPN and CDR2 SVGIG (reference sequence). V dropped 4 bases and J dropped 0; count of bases not matched to a gene: 4. CDR3 length: 14 amino acids. CDR3 sequence (DNA): TGTGCCTGGAACCGACAGGGGTTGAACACTGAAGCTTTCTTT. Amino acids: CAWNRQGLNTEAFF.

With regard to this clone: At one boundary the junction diverges from the germline segment, which might be a read error. DNA of the CDR3: TGTTCCAGCAGCTACCCGGTAGGGGACAGGGAGTACGAGCAGTACTTC. It encodes CSSSYPVGDREYEQYF. The chain employs TRBV7-9 and TRBJ2-7, with TRBD1 matching 9 bases. CDR3 length: 16 amino acids. CDR1 is SEHNR and CDR2 is FQNEAQ in the germline V gene (reference sequence).

The chain is built from TRBV10-3 and TRBJ2-2, with 13 bases aligning to TRBD2. The CDR3 length is 16 residues. The germline gives CDR1 ENHRY, CDR2 SYGVKD. With 6 bases clipped from V and 8 bases from J, the junction kept 9 bases outside the gene matches. CDR3 nucleotide sequence: TGTGCCATCAGACCCGGGACTAGCGGGAAATCGGGGGAGCTGTTTTTT. Protein sequence: CAIRPGTSGKSGELFF.

The chain joins TRBV11-3 to TRBJ2-3, with TRBD1 matching over 10 bases. Trimming removed 4 bases from V and 6 bases from J; junction bases left unmatched: 10. The CDR3 is made up of 16 amino acids. The V gene's germline CDR1 is SGHNT and CDR2 YENEEA. The CDR3, as DNA: TGTGCCAGCAGCTCAGATGGGACAGGGGTCCCCGATACGCAGTATTTT. Translated: CASSSDGTGVPDTQYF.

Here the CDR3 reads CASTSRQVGELFF. DNA for the CDR3: TGCGCCAGCACTTCTCGACAGGTCGGGGAGCTGTTTTTT. The chain couples TRBV10-2 to TRBJ2-2, with a weak D call TRBD1 (6 bases). Germline CDR1 is WSHSY and CDR2 is SAAADI. V lost 7 bases and J lost 7, with 13 bases in between. The CDR3 contains 13 residues.

A remark on this clone: Sequence at one end of the junction differs from germline and may be a read error. V and J are TRBV7-9 and TRBJ1-1; no reliable D call. This CDR3 has 14 amino acids. Germline CDR1 is SEHNR and CDR2 is FQNEAQ (reference sequence). The CDR3 bases are TGTTCCAGCAGCTTAGTTTTACAGAACACTGAAGCTTTCTTT. Protein product: CSSSLVLQNTEAFF.

The chain combines TRBV5-1 with TRBJ1-4; no definite D call. Germline V gives CDR1 SGHRS, CDR2 YFSETQ. This CDR3 region has 14 residues. Between the trimmed V and J ends, which lost 2 bases and 4 bases, there was a span of 9 bases. In DNA, the CDR3 is TGCGCCAGCAGCTTCTCCAGTGATAATGAAAAACTGTTTTTT. It translates to CASSFSSDNEKLFF.

The V and J genes are TRBV30 and TRBJ2-7; TRBD2 matches 10 bases. The V and J ends lost 4 bases and 5 bases, in that order; junction bases with no gene match: 5. The length of the CDR3 is 13 residues. Germline V gene sequence: CDR1 GTSNPN, CDR2 SVGIG (reference sequence). The CDR3 nucleotides read TGTGCCTGGACCCCACTAGCGGGAAACGAGCAGTACTTC. This encodes CAWTPLAGNEQYF.

This chain joins TRBV6-6 and TRBJ2-1; 12 bases match TRBD2. V trimming: 5 bases; J trimming: 7 bases; junction bases outside the gene matches: 6. This CDR3 has 15 residues. Germline V CDR1 and CDR2: MNHNY, SVGAGI (reference sequence). The CDR3 bases are TGTGCCAGCAGTCCTGGCACTAGCGGGAGGAATGAGCAGTTCTTC. Translating it yields CASSPGTSGRNEQFF.

The genes are TRBV19 and TRBJ1-1; 7 nucleotides align to TRBD1. Germline trimming cut 5 bases from V and 1 base from J; bases unmatched to any gene: 4. The CDR3 contains 14 residues. The germline CDR1 and CDR2 sequences are LNHDA and SQIVND (reference sequence). The CDR3 nucleotides read TGTGCCAGTAGTCCGACAGGGCCGAACACTGAAGCTTTCTTT. Its translation is CASSPTGPNTEAFF.

This clone showed up just a few times. The gene calls are TRBV5-1 and TRBJ1-1, with a possible D match to TRBD1 (5 bases). V lost 6 bases, J lost 5 bases, and 14 bases lay in between. The CDR3 extends over 13 amino acids. CDR1 and CDR2 (germline): SGHRS, YFSETQ. The CDR3 sequence is CASKVGGGTEAFF. CDR3 DNA sequence: TGCGCCAGCAAAGTGGGCGGGGGTACTGAAGCTTTCTTT. Full variable domain (remainder filled in from reference TRBV5-1 and TRBJ1-1): KAGVTQTPRYLIKTRGQQVTLSCSPISGHRSVSWYQQTPGQGLQFLFEYFSETQRNKGNFPGRFSGRQFSNSRSEMNVSTLELGDSALYLCASKVGGGTEAFFGQGTRLTVV.